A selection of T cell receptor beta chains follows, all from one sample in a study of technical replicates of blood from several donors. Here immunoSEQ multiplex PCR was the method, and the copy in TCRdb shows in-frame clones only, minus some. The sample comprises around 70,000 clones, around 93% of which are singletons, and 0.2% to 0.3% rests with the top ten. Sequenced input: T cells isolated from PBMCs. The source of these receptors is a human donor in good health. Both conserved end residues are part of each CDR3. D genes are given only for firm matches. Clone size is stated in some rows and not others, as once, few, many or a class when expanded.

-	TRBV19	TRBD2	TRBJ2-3	TGTGCCAGTAGTATAGCCCTAGCGGGAGTTGCGGGCACAGATACGCAGTATTTT	CASSIALAGVAGTDTQYF
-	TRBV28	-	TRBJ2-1	TGTGCCAGCAGTTTATTTAGCAATAAAAATGAGCAGTTCTTC	CASSLFSNKNEQFF
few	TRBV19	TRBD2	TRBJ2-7	TGTGCCAGTAGTGTCTCCGGGACTAGCTACGAGCAGTACTTC	CASSVSGTSYEQYF
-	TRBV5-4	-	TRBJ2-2	TGTGCCAGCAGCTTGGATCGGAACACCGGGGAGCTGTTTTTT	CASSLDRNTGELFF
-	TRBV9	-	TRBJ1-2	TGTGCCAGCAGCGGGGAGGGAACCTATGGCTACACCTTC	CASSGEGTYGYTF
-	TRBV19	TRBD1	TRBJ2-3	TGTGCCAGTAGTATCTCCGGGACAGGCACAGATACGCAGTATTTT	CASSISGTGTDTQYF
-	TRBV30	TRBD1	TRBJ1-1	TGTGCCTGGAGGCAGGGGGGTGAAGCTTTCTTT	CAWRQGGEAFF
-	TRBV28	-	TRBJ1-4	TGTGCCAGCAGTTTTGAGATAGAGGGAAAGGGAAAACTGTTTTTT	CASSFEIEGKGKLFF
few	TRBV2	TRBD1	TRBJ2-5	TGTGCCAGCACCTCGAGACAGGGGCAAGAGACCCAGTACTTC	CASTSRQGQETQYF
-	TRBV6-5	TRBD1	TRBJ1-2	TGTGCCAGCAGTCACGGACAGGAGAACTATGGCTACACCTTC	CASSHGQENYGYTF
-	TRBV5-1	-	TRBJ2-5	TGCGCCAGCAGCTTGGCTCAGGGACAAAGTAAAGAGACCCAGTACTTC	CASSLAQGQSKETQYF
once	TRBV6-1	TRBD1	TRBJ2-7	TGTGCCAGCAGTGAGGCGACAGGGTGGGCCTACGAGCAGTACTTC	CASSEATGWAYEQYF
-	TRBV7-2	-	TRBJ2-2	TGTGCCAGCAGCTTATTCAAGGGGACCGGGGAGCTGTTTTTT	CASSLFKGTGELFF
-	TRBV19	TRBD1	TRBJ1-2	TGTGCCAGTATAGACAGGGGGCATCCTGGCTACACCTTC	CASIDRGHPGYTF
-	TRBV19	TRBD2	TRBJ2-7	TGTGCCAGTAGTAGTTCTAGCGGAGGAGAGCAGTACTTC	CASSSSSGGEQYF
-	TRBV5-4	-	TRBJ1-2	TGTGCCAGCAGCTTGGTACTGCAGGGTAGAGATTTAGGTGGCTACACCTTC	CASSLVLQGRDLGGYTF
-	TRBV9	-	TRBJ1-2	TGTGCCAGCAGCGTAGGCGGAGGGAAATTCTATGGCTACACCTTC	CASSVGGGKFYGYTF
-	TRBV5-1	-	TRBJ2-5	TGCGCCAGCAGCTTGGCCACGGGGGAGACCCAGTACTTC	CASSLATGETQYF
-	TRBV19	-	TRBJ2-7	TGTGCCTCAAATTTGGCGGGCAGGAGCTCCTACGAGCAGTACTTC	CASNLAGRSSYEQYF
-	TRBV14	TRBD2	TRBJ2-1	TGTGCCAGCAGCCTACTGGGCGGGCTAGCGGGAGGATCGGCACATACGTATGAGCAGTTCTTC	CASSLLGGLAGGSAHTYEQFF
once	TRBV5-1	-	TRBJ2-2	TGCGCCACCCGACAGGGGAGGGCCGGGGAGCTGTTTTTT	CATRQGRAGELFF
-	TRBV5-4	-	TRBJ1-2	TGTGCCAGCAGCTTGGCCCTTCTTGGGGGCTTCTCTGGCTACACCTTC	CASSLALLGGFSGYTF
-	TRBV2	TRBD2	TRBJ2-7	TGTGCCAGCAAGTTAGCGGGAGAGCCCTCCTACGAGCAGTACTTC	CASKLAGEPSYEQYF
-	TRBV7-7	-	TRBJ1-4	TGTGCTAGCAGCCCGACTCCAACTAATGAAAAACTGTTTTTT	CASSPTPTNEKLFF
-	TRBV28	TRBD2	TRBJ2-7	TGTGCCAGCTACCGCGGGAGGGCCGACGAGCAGTACTTC	CASYRGRADEQYF
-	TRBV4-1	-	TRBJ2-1	TGCGCCAGCAGCCAAGGTCGACAGAGCTCCTACAATGAGCAGTTCTTC	CASSQGRQSSYNEQFF
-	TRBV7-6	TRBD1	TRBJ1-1	TGTGCCAGCGCGACAGGGGGCGCTCACACTGAAGCTTTCTTT	CASATGGAHTEAFF
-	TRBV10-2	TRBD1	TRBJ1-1	TGCGCCAGCCGAACGGACAGGATGATTAGGGACACTGAAGCTTTCTTT	CASRTDRMIRDTEAFF
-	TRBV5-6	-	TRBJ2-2	TGTGCCAGCAGCTTGGCGGGAGTGACCGGGGAGCTGTTTTTT	CASSLAGVTGELFF
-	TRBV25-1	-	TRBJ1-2	TGTGCCAGCAGTGAATATATACAGAGAACGGCGTCGACCTTC	CASSEYIQRTASTF
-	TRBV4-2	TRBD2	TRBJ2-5	TGTGCCAGCAGCCATGAACTAGCGGGGGTAGGAGAGACCCAGTACTTC	CASSHELAGVGETQYF
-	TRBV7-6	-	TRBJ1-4	TGTGCCAGCAGCTTAGGTCGGGAAAAACTGTTTTTT	CASSLGREKLFF
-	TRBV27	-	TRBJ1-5	TGTGCCAGCAGTTCCCTCTTAATGAGCAATCAGCCCCAGCATTTT	CASSSLLMSNQPQHF
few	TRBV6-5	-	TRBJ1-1	TGTGCCAGCATCGTCGGGGGCACTGAAGCTTTCTTT	CASIVGGTEAFF
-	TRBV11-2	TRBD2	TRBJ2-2	TGTGCCAGCAGCTCCGGACTAGCGGGGGGCCGTCGCACCGGGGAGCTGTTTTTT	CASSSGLAGGRRTGELFF
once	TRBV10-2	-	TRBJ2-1	TGCGCCAGCAGTATACTTCCGACTATGAATGAGCAGTTCTTC	CASSILPTMNEQFF
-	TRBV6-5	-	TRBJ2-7	TGTGCCAGCAGTTACGAGGGGGAGGGGTACGAGCAGTACTTC	CASSYEGEGYEQYF
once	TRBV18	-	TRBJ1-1	TGTGCCAGCTCACCTAGGAGGGACACTGAAGCTTTCTTT	CASSPRRDTEAFF
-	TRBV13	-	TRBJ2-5	TGTGCCAGCAGGATCGGGGGTAAAGGTGAGACCCAGTACTTC	CASRIGGKGETQYF
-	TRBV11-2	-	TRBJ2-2	TGTGCCAGCAGCCTGCTAGTCGGGGAGCTGTTTTTT	CASSLLVGELFF
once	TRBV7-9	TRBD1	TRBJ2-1	TGTGCCAGCAGCAAACCGCCGGGACAGGGGGCCATTGAGCAGTTCTTC	CASSKPPGQGAIEQFF